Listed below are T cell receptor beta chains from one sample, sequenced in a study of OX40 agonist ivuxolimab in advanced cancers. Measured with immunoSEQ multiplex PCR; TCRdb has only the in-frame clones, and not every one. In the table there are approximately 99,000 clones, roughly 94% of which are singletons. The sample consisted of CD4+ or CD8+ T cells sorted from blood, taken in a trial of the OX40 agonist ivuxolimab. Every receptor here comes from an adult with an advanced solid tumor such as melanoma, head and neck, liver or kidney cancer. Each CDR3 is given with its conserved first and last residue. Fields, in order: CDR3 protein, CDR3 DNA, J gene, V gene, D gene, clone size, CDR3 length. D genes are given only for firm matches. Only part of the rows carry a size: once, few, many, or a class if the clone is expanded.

CASSKQGSGELFF TGCGCCAGCAGCAAACAGGGGTCCGGGGAGCTGTTTTTT TRBJ2-2 TRBV5-1 TRBD1 . 13
CASSLRDTYNEQFF TGTGCCAGCAGCTTACGGGACACCTACAATGAGCAGTTCTTC TRBJ2-1 TRBV11-1 . . 14
CASSSRDRGRYEQYF TGTGCCAGCAGCTCACGGGACAGGGGAAGGTACGAGCAGTACTTC TRBJ2-7 TRBV7-9 TRBD1 . 15
CASSWTGEGETQYF TGCGCCAGCAGCTGGACAGGGGAGGGGGAGACCCAGTACTTC TRBJ2-5 TRBV5-1 TRBD1 . 14
CASSLAGDGYTF TGTGCCAGCAGCTTGGCGGGGGATGGCTACACCTTC TRBJ1-2 TRBV5-6 . . 12
CASSPGTRDTTGELFF TGTGCCAGCAGCCCGGGGACTAGGGATACGACCGGGGAGCTGTTTTTT TRBJ2-2 TRBV7-3 TRBD2 . 16
CASSWVGSSYEQYF TGTGCCAGCAGCTGGGTAGGAAGCTCCTACGAGCAGTACTTC TRBJ2-7 TRBV5-6 . . 14
CASSSPSTLNYGYTF TGTGCCAGCAGCTCCCCCAGCACCTTAAACTATGGCTACACCTTC TRBJ1-2 TRBV9 . . 15
CASSFSGALSPYGYTF TGCGCCAGCAGCTTTAGCGGAGCTCTGAGCCCCTATGGCTACACCTTC TRBJ1-2 TRBV5-1 . . 16
CASSLASVAGGRQDTQYF TGTGCCAGCAGCTTAGCAAGCGTCGCGGGAGGGCGTCAAGATACGCAGTATTTT TRBJ2-3 TRBV7-2 TRBD2 once 18
CASSHRGNTEAFF TGTGCCAGCAGCCACCGGGGGAACACTGAAGCTTTCTTT TRBJ1-1 TRBV11-2 . . 13
CASRTGTGGSEAFF TGTGCCAGCAGGACCGGCACAGGGGGCTCTGAAGCTTTCTTT TRBJ1-1 TRBV7-6 TRBD1 . 14
CASSYSSRYTEAFF TGTGCCAGCAGTTACTCGAGTAGATACACTGAAGCTTTCTTT TRBJ1-1 TRBV6-5 . . 14
CASRVLMNTEAFF TGTGCCAGCCGTGTATTGATGAACACTGAAGCTTTCTTT TRBJ1-1 TRBV6-5 . . 13
CAWSATGTGRNTIYF TGTGCCTGGAGTGCGACGGGGACAGGAAGAAACACCATATATTTT TRBJ1-3 TRBV30 TRBD1 . 15
CASSLQANTQYF TGTGCCAGCAGCCTGCAGGCTAATACGCAGTATTTT TRBJ2-3 TRBV5-8 . . 12
CASSPGLNTEAFF TGTGCCAGCAGTCCTGGGCTGAACACTGAAGCTTTCTTT TRBJ1-1 TRBV2 . . 13
CSGAGTGTYNEQFF TGCAGCGGCGCCGGGACAGGGACGTACAATGAGCAGTTCTTC TRBJ2-1 TRBV29-1 TRBD1 once 14
CATSRDRAWGNQPQHF TGTGCCACTTCCCGGGACAGGGCGTGGGGCAATCAGCCCCAGCATTTT TRBJ1-5 TRBV19 TRBD1 . 16
CASSLYLGASNYGYTF TGTGCCAGCAGTTTATATCTGGGGGCGTCTAACTATGGCTACACCTTC TRBJ1-2 TRBV27 . . 16
CASTPGGQGDIGYGYTF TGCGCCAGCACCCCTGGGGGACAGGGGGATATCGGCTATGGCTACACCTTC TRBJ1-2 TRBV23-1 TRBD1 . 17
CASEGVGSNEKLFF TGTGCCAGTGAGGGGGTGGGGTCTAATGAAAAACTGTTTTTT TRBJ1-4 TRBV19 . . 14
CASSRQTNEKLFF TGCGCCAGCAGCAGACAGACAAATGAAAAACTGTTTTTT TRBJ1-4 TRBV5-4 . . 13
CASSPDYNEQFF TGTGCCAGCAGCCCAGACTACAATGAGCAGTTCTTC TRBJ2-1 TRBV7-2 . . 12
CASSLKGQAIYEQYF TGTGCCAGCAGTTTAAAGGGACAGGCGATCTACGAGCAGTACTTC TRBJ2-7 TRBV27 TRBD1 . 15
CASSWGGGRLDYEQYF TGCGCCAGCAGCTGGGGTGGAGGGAGGCTCGACTACGAGCAGTACTTC TRBJ2-7 TRBV5-1 . once 16
CASSPARGADTGELFF TGTGCCAGCAGCCCTGCCAGGGGGGCGGACACCGGGGAGCTGTTTTTT TRBJ2-2 TRBV5-8 . once 16
CASSPPTGMNTEAFF TGTGCCAGCAGCCCCCCGACAGGGATGAACACTGAAGCTTTCTTT TRBJ1-1 TRBV7-9 TRBD1 . 15
CASSLNVGRNEKLFF TGCGCCAGCAGCTTGAATGTGGGGCGGAATGAAAAACTGTTTTTT TRBJ1-4 TRBV5-1 . . 15
CASSGRGSSYNEQFF TGTGCCAGCAGCGGGCGGGGGAGCTCCTACAATGAGCAGTTCTTC TRBJ2-1 TRBV5-4 TRBD2 . 15
CSGQTGTHGYTF TGCAGCGGTCAAACAGGGACCCATGGCTACACCTTC TRBJ1-2 TRBV29-1 . . 12
CASRDGYRAYEQYF TGTGCCAGCAGAGACGGATATAGGGCCTACGAGCAGTACTTC TRBJ2-7 TRBV2 . . 14
CASSPLTQKGPQHF TGTGCCAGCAGCCCCTTAACTCAGAAGGGGCCCCAGCATTTT TRBJ1-5 TRBV7-4 . . 14
CAWSVRGETLNTEAFF TGTGCCTGGAGTGTACGGGGGGAGACTTTGAACACTGAAGCTTTCTTT TRBJ1-1 TRBV30 . . 16
CASSSGLGTQYF TGTGCCAGCAGTTCCGGACTGGGGACCCAGTACTTC TRBJ2-5 TRBV28 . . 12
CAIKARQDQETQYF TGTGCCATCAAGGCGCGACAGGACCAAGAGACCCAGTACTTC TRBJ2-5 TRBV10-3 . . 14
CASSPPAGTGSRAFF TGTGCCAGCTCACCACCTGCCGGCACAGGCAGCCGAGCTTTCTTT TRBJ1-1 TRBV18 . . 15
CASSPRGAEQFF TGTGCCAGCAGCCCACGGGGTGCGGAGCAGTTCTTC TRBJ2-1 TRBV5-4 . . 12
CASSLESGRTDTQYF TGTGCCAGCAGCTTGGAATCCGGCCGCACAGATACGCAGTATTTT TRBJ2-3 TRBV11-3 . . 15
CASSGGTANSYEQYF TGTGCCAGCAGCGGCGGGACAGCTAACTCCTACGAGCAGTACTTC TRBJ2-7 TRBV9 . . 15
CASSEQVNTEAFF TGTGCCAGCAGTGAACAGGTGAACACTGAAGCTTTCTTT TRBJ1-1 TRBV6-5 . . 13